These 32 T cell receptor beta chains originate from one sample sequenced in a study of blood T cell repertoires in COVID-19. Sequencing used immunoSEQ multiplex PCR; TCRdb keeps in-frame clones, though not all of them. The sample gives around 250,000 clones, about 82% of which show up once; roughly 2% is in the top ten. The material sequenced was PBMCs or T cells enriched from blood (not recorded which). The receptor source for this set is a woman in her 50s who had recovered from COVID-19.

This clone was seen just once. This chain connects TRBV9 to TRBJ1-1, with 7 bases aligning to TRBD1. CDR1 is SGDLS, CDR2 YYNGEE, per germline. J lost 0 bases, V lost 4 bases, and 12 bases had no gene match. The length of the CDR3 is 17 residues. The CDR3, as DNA: TGTGCCAGCAGCCACCCACGGGACAGTTCCTTGAACACTGAAGCTTTCTTT. This codes for CASSHPRDSSLNTEAFF.

The chain is built from TRBV2 and TRBJ1-2; D may be TRBD1 (5 bases). CDR3 size: 13 residues. Deletions cut 7 bases from V and 8 bases from J, with 17 bases between. Germline lookup yields CDR1 SNHLY and CDR2 FYNNEI. CDR3 protein: CASKQDIGWGYTF. Here the CDR3 DNA reads TGTGCCAGCAAACAGGACATCGGCTGGGGCTACACCTTC.

J is TRBJ1-5 and V is TRBV19; a possible D gene is TRBD1 (5 bases). The germline V gene has CDR1 LNHDA and CDR2 SQIVND (reference sequence). This CDR3 has 15 residues. Trimming removed 0 bases at V and 3 bases at J, with 9 bases between. Written as DNA, the CDR3 is TGTGCCAGTAGTATAGAACAGGTTATCAATCAGCCCCAGCATTTT. It specifies CASSIEQVINQPQHF.

The chain is built from TRBV5-8 and TRBJ1-1; tentatively, D is TRBD1 (6 bases). From germline, CDR1 is SGHTS and CDR2 YDEGEE. CDR3 length: 17 residues. The V and J ends lost 4 bases and 6 bases respectively, with 25 bases between them. The CDR3, as DNA: TGTGCCAGCAGCGGATCAGGAGTAATGGGACACTTGGCTGAAGCTTTCTTT. It specifies CASSGSGVMGHLAEAFF.

This chain links TRBV11-1 with TRBJ1-2; tentatively, D is TRBD1 (6 bases). CDR1 SGHAT and CDR2 FQDESV come from the germline V gene (reference sequence). The V end was cut by 2 bases, the J end by 8 bases, with 9 bases between. This CDR3 is built from 12 residues. CDR3 sequence reads: CASSLSGEGYTF. DNA of the CDR3: TGTGCCAGCAGCTTATCAGGGGAAGGCTACACCTTC.

V and J are TRBV13 and TRBJ2-2; TRBD1 aligns across 8 bases. Trimming at V came to 5 bases and at J to 1 base, leaving 6 bases not matched to a gene. Looked up from germline, CDR1 is PRHDT and CDR2 is FYEKMQ (reference sequence). The CDR3 is 16 amino acids. The CDR3 coding sequence is TGTGCCAGCAGCCCGCTGGACAGGGAGAACACCGGGGAGCTGTTTTTT. Amino acids: CASSPLDRENTGELFF.

The chain is built from TRBV7-9 and TRBJ1-2; maybe TRBD1 (6 bases). V shed 4 bases and J shed 4 bases, with 7 bases lying between them. Germline V CDR1 and CDR2: SEHNR, FQNEAQ (reference sequence). The CDR3 is 12 residues long. The CDR3 region has the DNA TGTGCCAGCAGCTACAGGGCCTATGGCTACACCTTC. Protein product: CASSYRAYGYTF.

The gene calls are TRBV2 and TRBJ2-1; 8 positions agree with TRBD2. This CDR3 has 16 amino acids. Germline CDR1 reads SNHLY; CDR2 reads FYNNEI. J was trimmed by 2 bases and V by 8 bases; bases with no gene match: 11. The CDR3 sequence: CASARGRAGAYNEQFF. The CDR3 nucleotides are TGTGCCAGCGCCCGCGGGAGAGCGGGAGCCTACAATGAGCAGTTCTTC.

This chain uses TRBV6-5 with TRBJ2-3; no reliable D call. The CDR3 extends over 13 amino acids. Germline V gene data show CDR1 as MNHEY and CDR2 as SVGAGI. V shed 2 bases and J shed 2 bases, with 5 bases lying between them. This CDR3 reads CASSYTDTDTQYF. The CDR3 DNA sequence: TGTGCCAGCAGTTACACAGACACAGATACGCAGTATTTT.

The J gene is TRBJ1-1, the V gene TRBV11-2, with a weak D call TRBD1 (6 bases). Trimming took off 5 bases at V and 6 bases at J, with 22 bases between the two ends. There are 16 residues in the CDR3. Germline lookup yields CDR1 SGHAT and CDR2 FQNNGV. CDR3 amino acids: CASSRDTGYLSAEAFF. In DNA form, the CDR3 reads TGTGCCAGCAGCCGCGATACAGGGTATCTCAGTGCTGAAGCTTTCTTT.

This clone was counted between two and nine times. The CDR3 coding sequence is TGTGCCAGCACAGCCGGTGGAGGGGTTAATGAAAAACTGTTTTTT. It specifies CASTAGGGVNEKLFF. V and J are TRBV28 and TRBJ1-4; possible D gene TRBD1, 5 bases. V was cut by 7 bases and J by 4 bases, with 16 bases left in between. The CDR3 covers 15 residues. The V gene's germline CDR1 is MDHEN and CDR2 SYDVKM.

The chain couples TRBV4-1 to TRBJ1-1, with TRBD1 as a possible D gene (6 bases). In germline, CDR1 is MGHRA, CDR2 YSYEKL. This CDR3 region has 13 residues. The V end was cut by 4 bases, the J end by 3 bases, with 9 bases between. The CDR3 reads CASSRRQDTEAFF. The CDR3 DNA sequence: TGCGCCAGCAGCCGGCGACAGGACACTGAAGCTTTCTTT.

This rearrangement joins TRBV19 to TRBJ1-1; D not resolved. There are 12 residues in the CDR3. V lost 7 bases and J 6 bases, leaving 12 bases between the germline ends. The germline V gene encodes CDR1 LNHDA and CDR2 SQIVND (reference sequence). DNA of the CDR3: TGTGCCAGTAACGGCGGAGGCCCTGAAGCTTTCTTT. Translating gives CASNGGGPEAFF.

The gene calls are TRBV2 and TRBJ1-1, with TRBD1 matching 10 bases. This CDR3 comprises 13 residues. Germline-derived CDR1 and CDR2 are SNHLY and FYNNEI. The V and J ends lost 4 bases and 4 bases, in that order; junction bases with no gene match: 0. The CDR3 sequence: CASSGDRGTEAFF. CDR3 bases: TGTGCCAGCAGTGGGGACAGGGGCACTGAAGCTTTCTTT.

The gene calls are TRBV7-2 and TRBJ2-2, with a possible D match to TRBD2 (5 bases). The CDR3 runs to 14 residues. CDR1 and CDR2 from the germline V gene are SGHTA and FQGNSA. V was shortened by 5 bases and J by 1 base, with 8 bases between the two germline ends. CDR3 residues: CASSTSGNTGELFF. The CDR3 DNA reads TGTGCCAGCAGCACGAGCGGGAACACCGGGGAGCTGTTTTTT.

The V call is TRBV6-5, the J call TRBJ2-7; D call uncertain. The V end lost 0 bases, the J end lost 6 bases, and 15 bases lay between the germline ends. Germline V lookup: CDR1 MNHEY, CDR2 SVGAGI. The CDR3 is made up of 15 amino acids. The CDR3 bases are TGTGCCAGCAGTTACTCTGCCCCCCACTCGGGCGAGCAGTACTTC. This sequence encodes CASSYSAPHSGEQYF.

The rearrangement links TRBV5-4 to TRBJ2-2; D possibly corresponds to TRBD1 (6 bases). The germline V and J ends were trimmed by 0 bases and 4 bases, with 10 bases remaining between them. CDR1 and CDR2 from the germline V gene are SGHNT and YYREEE (reference sequence). This CDR3 region has 15 residues. The CDR3 is CASSLDREFTGELFF. The CDR3 bases are TGTGCCAGCAGCTTGGACAGGGAATTCACCGGGGAGCTGTTTTTT.

The chain carries TRBV6-1 and TRBJ1-4; 8 positions agree with TRBD1. Germline lookup yields CDR1 MNHNS and CDR2 SASEGT. The CDR3 extends over 15 amino acids. The V gene end was trimmed by 3 bases and the J gene end by 5 bases; junction bases not matched to a gene: 5. As DNA, the CDR3 is TGTGCCAGCAGTGAGGACAGGGCTACGAATGAAAAACTGTTTTTT. Translation gives CASSEDRATNEKLFF.

The V gene is TRBV7-2, the J gene TRBJ2-5, with D possibly TRBD1 on 6 matching bases. The germline V gene has CDR1 SGHTA and CDR2 FQGNSA. Deletions cut 1 base from V and 5 bases from J, with 14 bases between. The CDR3 spans 15 residues. The CDR3 DNA reads TGTGCCAGCAGCTTAGTTCAGGGGCCTCGGGAGACCCAGTACTTC. This sequence encodes CASSLVQGPRETQYF.

The chain links TRBV5-4 to TRBJ1-2; the D is unclear. Germline V gene lookup returns CDR1 SGHNT and CDR2 YYREEE (reference sequence). V gave up 2 bases and J gave up 2 bases, with 10 bases separating them. The CDR3 covers 14 residues. CDR3 sequence (DNA): TGTGCCAGCAGCTTAGGTAGAGGGAACTATGGCTACACCTTC. Amino acids: CASSLGRGNYGYTF.

This chain joins TRBV4-1 and TRBJ1-5, with TRBD1 matching over 9 bases. Losses at the gene ends were 5 bases for V and 4 bases for J; bases not matched to a gene: 6. CDR3 length: 15 residues. Germline lookup yields CDR1 MGHRA and CDR2 YSYEKL. DNA for the CDR3: TGCGCCAGCAGCGACCGACAGGGGGAGAATCAGCCCCAGCATTTT. It translates to CASSDRQGENQPQHF.

This chain links TRBV28 with TRBJ2-3; a weak D match, TRBD2 (5 bases). With 6 bases removed from V and 0 bases from J, the gap between germline ends came to 19 bases. This CDR3 region has 17 residues. Germline V gene sequence: CDR1 MDHEN, CDR2 SYDVKM. CDR3 in amino acids: CASSSPLGSSSTDTQYF. The CDR3 DNA reads TGTGCCAGCAGCTCTCCACTAGGATCCTCTAGCACAGATACGCAGTATTTT.

The rearrangement joins TRBV28 to TRBJ2-7; D is uncertain. This CDR3 contains 13 residues. Germline loops: CDR1 MDHEN, CDR2 SYDVKM. Deletions cut 5 bases from V and 6 bases from J, with 14 bases between. As DNA, the CDR3 is TGTGCCAGCAGTACTCCCGCCCTTTCCGAGCAGTACTTC. It translates to CASSTPALSEQYF.

The genes are TRBV6-2 or TRBV6-3 and TRBJ2-3; 10 nucleotides align to TRBD2. CDR3 length: 17 amino acids. Germline V gives CDR1 MNHEY, CDR2 SVGEGT. V was clipped by 2 bases and J by 4 bases; unmatched bases: 9. The CDR3 region has the DNA TGTGCCAGCAGTTACCGGTCGAGCGGGAGGGTTGCAGATACGCAGTATTTT. This encodes CASSYRSSGRVADTQYF.

V and J are TRBV4-1 and TRBJ1-3; D may be TRBD1 (6 bases). V lost 5 bases and J 0 bases, leaving 11 bases between the germline ends. The CDR3 contains 15 residues. CDR1 is MGHRA and CDR2 is YSYEKL in the germline V gene. In DNA, the CDR3 is TGCGCCAGCAGCGGGACATTTTACTCTGGAAACACCATATATTTT. Its protein is CASSGTFYSGNTIYF.

The J gene is TRBJ2-1, the V gene TRBV28; 10 bases agree with TRBD2. Trimming took 7 bases from V and 2 from J; bases not matched to a gene: 2. The CDR3 is 14 amino acids. In germline, CDR1 is MDHEN, CDR2 SYDVKM. The CDR3 region is CASTSGSPYNEQFF. The CDR3 DNA is TGTGCCAGCACTAGCGGGAGCCCCTACAATGAGCAGTTCTTC.

CDR3 in DNA: TGTGCCAGCAGTTTTCTGACCGGACAGGGTTCCTACGAGCAGTACTTC. It yields the protein CASSFLTGQGSYEQYF. This chain links TRBV2 with TRBJ2-7; 8 positions match TRBD1. The germline V gene has CDR1 SNHLY and CDR2 FYNNEI. The CDR3 is 16 residues long. The J segment lost 1 base and the V segment lost 5 bases, leaving 10 bases of the junction unmatched.

This clone appeared a few times. The rearrangement joins TRBV19 to TRBJ2-1; 10 nucleotides line up with TRBD2. The CDR3 spans 17 residues. Trimming took 5 bases from V and 8 from J; bases not matched to a gene: 15. Germline V lookup: CDR1 LNHDA, CDR2 SQIVND (reference sequence). DNA of the CDR3: TGTGCCAGTAGTCCCCAGCCGGGACTAGCGTTGGTCTATGAGCAGTTCTTC. The encoded protein is CASSPQPGLALVYEQFF.

The J gene is TRBJ2-3, the V gene TRBV19; D might be TRBD2 (5 bases). Germline V lookup: CDR1 LNHDA, CDR2 SQIVND (reference sequence). This CDR3 region has 15 residues. V was pared by 7 bases and J by 1 base, with 15 bases between. The CDR3 DNA reads as TGTGCCAGTAATATGTACGGAGGCCGCACAGATACGCAGTATTTT. Encoded protein: CASNMYGGRTDTQYF.

This clone was counted a few times. V gene TRBV7-9 combines with J gene TRBJ2-2; D is perhaps TRBD1 (6 bases). Between the trimmed V and J ends, which lost 6 bases and 6 bases, there was a span of 26 bases. There are 18 residues in the CDR3. Germline V gene sequence: CDR1 SEHNR, CDR2 FQNEAQ (reference sequence). The CDR3 spells CASSPRPGRGVSAGELFF. CDR3 bases: TGTGCCAGCAGTCCCCGCCCGGGCAGGGGCGTTTCGGCCGGGGAGCTGTTTTTT. The entire variable domain, with the rest obtained from reference TRBV7-9 and TRBJ2-2, is as follows: DTGVSQNPRHKITKRGQNVTFRCDPISEHNRLYWYRQTLGQGPEFLTYFQNEAQLEKSRLLSDRFSAERPKGSFSTLEIQRTEQGDSAMYLCASSPRPGRGVSAGELFFGEGSRLTVL.

This chain links TRBV4-1 with TRBJ1-5; 7 positions agree with TRBD1. Germline loops: CDR1 MGHRA, CDR2 YSYEKL. With 10 bases clipped from V and 4 bases from J, the junction kept 7 bases outside the gene matches. The CDR3 consists of 13 residues. The CDR3 sequence is CATSDRMNQPQHF. The CDR3 bases are TGCGCCACCTCGGACAGGATGAATCAGCCCCAGCATTTT.

The gene calls are TRBV6-4 and TRBJ1-1; perhaps TRBD1 as D (5 bases). Between the trimmed V and J ends, which lost 6 bases and 1 base, there was a span of 9 bases. The CDR3 is 13 residues long. Germline CDR1 MRHNA, CDR2 SNTAGT. Here the CDR3 DNA reads TGTGCCAGCAGCCAGGGCCGGAACACTGAAGCTTTCTTT. This translates into CASSQGRNTEAFF.